Shown below are 12 T cell receptor beta chains from a single sample sequenced in a study of radiation and T cells in renal cell carcinoma. Clones were sequenced by immunoSEQ multiplex PCR, and TCRdb holds only the in-frame ones, with some missing. The sample has roughly 130,000 clones, roughly 91% seen once. The time point denotes: blood 2 weeks post-SBRT. The sample's treatment: 15 Gy SBRT to primary tumor, nephrectomy 4 weeks later. The sample here was blood, taken from a patient whose treatment included radiotherapy and nephrectomy. These receptor sequences come from a woman between 65 and 79 years old with renal cell carcinoma.

The chain couples TRBV5-4 to TRBJ1-2; 8 positions match TRBD1. The ends lost 1 base at V and 2 bases at J; junction bases unmatched: 1. The length of the CDR3 is 14 residues. Germline CDR1 and CDR2: SGHNT and YYREEE (reference sequence). The CDR3 here is CASSLPGGNYGYTF. The CDR3 region has the DNA TGTGCCAGCAGCTTGCCAGGGGGCAACTATGGCTACACCTTC.

The chain carries TRBV6-6 and TRBJ1-5; D remains unclear. With 3 bases removed from V and 3 bases from J, the gap between germline ends came to 9 bases. Germline lookup yields CDR1 MNHNY and CDR2 SVGAGI (reference sequence). This CDR3 comprises 14 residues. CDR3 amino acids: CASSYTSNNQPQHF. CDR3 nucleotide sequence: TGTGCCAGCAGTTATACGTCTAACAATCAGCCCCAGCATTTT.

The rearrangement links TRBV28 to TRBJ2-5, with TRBD1 matching 11 bases. V lost 5 bases and J lost 5; bases outside the gene matches: 16. CDR3 length equals 18 residues. CDR1 is MDHEN, CDR2 SYDVKM, per germline. CDR3 region: CASSPRGQGAWGRETQYF. CDR3 bases: TGTGCCAGCAGTCCAAGAGGACAGGGGGCTTGGGGTAGGGAGACCCAGTACTTC. Variable domain in full (rest from reference TRBV28 and TRBJ2-5): DVKVTQSSRYLVKRTGEKVFLECVQDMDHENMFWYRQDPGLGLRLIYFSYDVKMKEKGDIPEGYSVSREKKERFSLILESASTNQTSMYLCASSPRGQGAWGRETQYFGPGTRLLVL.

The chain joins TRBV2 to TRBJ1-5; 8 bases line up with TRBD1. Germline CDR1 is SNHLY and CDR2 is FYNNEI. Trimming removed 6 bases from V and 1 base from J; junction bases left unmatched: 2. The CDR3 consists of 14 residues. CDR3 in amino acids: CASSWDRSNQPQHF. The DNA for the CDR3 is TGTGCCAGCAGCTGGGACAGGAGCAATCAGCCCCAGCATTTT.

The rearrangement joins TRBV11-2 to TRBJ2-7; D not resolved. V gave up 1 base and J gave up 2 bases, with 6 bases separating them. The CDR3 consists of 13 residues. Germline loops: CDR1 SGHAT, CDR2 FQNNGV. The CDR3 nucleotides read TGTGCCAGCAGCTTAGGGCCTACCTACGAGCAGTACTTC. Its protein product is CASSLGPTYEQYF.

The chain uses TRBV6-1 and TRBJ1-1; D uncertain. Deletions cut 0 bases from V and 3 bases from J, with 11 bases between. CDR3 length: 15 amino acids. Looked up from germline, CDR1 is MNHNS and CDR2 is SASEGT. In DNA, the CDR3 is TGTGCCAGCAGTGAAGCGCGTGCACTCGACACTGAAGCTTTCTTT. It translates to CASSEARALDTEAFF.

This CDR3 reads CASRGPPGEQYF. The CDR3 DNA follows: TGTGCCAGCAGGGGCCCACCTGGCGAGCAGTACTTC. The chain uses TRBV2 and TRBJ2-7; D remains ambiguous. Germline assignment: CDR1 SNHLY and CDR2 FYNNEI. CDR3 length: 12 amino acids. Trimming left V 6 bases short and J 6 bases short, with 12 bases between.

The chain has TRBV7-8 and TRBJ1-4; weak D call: TRBD1 (5 bases). The CDR3 is made up of 14 amino acids. Germline V gene lookup returns CDR1 SGHVS and CDR2 FQNEAQ. V was shortened by 1 base and J by 5 bases, with 8 bases between the two germline ends. The CDR3: CASSLGGRNEKLFF. CDR3 DNA: TGTGCCAGCAGCTTAGGGGGCCGCAATGAAAAACTGTTTTTT.

There are a few counts of this clone. The chain employs TRBV7-9 and TRBJ2-5; D is possibly TRBD1 (6 bases). Germline values: CDR1 SEHNR, CDR2 FQNEAQ (reference sequence). The V and J ends lost 5 bases and 2 bases respectively, with 12 bases between them. CDR3 length equals 14 residues. The CDR3 spells CASSQQGFQETQYF. Written as DNA, the CDR3 is TGTGCCAGCAGCCAACAGGGATTTCAAGAGACCCAGTACTTC.

The rearrangement links TRBV28 to TRBJ1-1; no clear D. V gave up 3 bases and J gave up 12 bases, with 8 bases separating them. The CDR3 has 10 amino acids. The germline V gene encodes CDR1 MDHEN and CDR2 SYDVKM. The CDR3 nucleotides are TGTGCCAGCAGTTTGTTCGAGACTTTCTTT. As protein: CASSLFETFF.

The J gene is TRBJ2-1, the V gene TRBV9, with a tentative D call TRBD2 (7 bases). Trimming removed 0 bases from V and 6 bases from J, with 16 bases in between. Germline V gives CDR1 SGDLS, CDR2 YYNGEE. The CDR3 runs 16 residues. The CDR3: CASSVDGGALINEQFF. CDR3 nucleotide sequence: TGTGCCAGCAGCGTAGATGGGGGGGCATTAATCAATGAGCAGTTCTTC.

This chain links TRBV27 with TRBJ1-5; 7 bases are shared with TRBD1. The ends lost 5 bases at V and 4 bases at J; junction bases unmatched: 5. This CDR3 region has 14 residues. Germline assignment: CDR1 MNHEY and CDR2 SMNVEV (reference sequence). Here the CDR3 reads CASSRQGENQPQHF. As DNA, the CDR3 is TGTGCCAGCAGTAGACAGGGTGAGAATCAGCCCCAGCATTTT.